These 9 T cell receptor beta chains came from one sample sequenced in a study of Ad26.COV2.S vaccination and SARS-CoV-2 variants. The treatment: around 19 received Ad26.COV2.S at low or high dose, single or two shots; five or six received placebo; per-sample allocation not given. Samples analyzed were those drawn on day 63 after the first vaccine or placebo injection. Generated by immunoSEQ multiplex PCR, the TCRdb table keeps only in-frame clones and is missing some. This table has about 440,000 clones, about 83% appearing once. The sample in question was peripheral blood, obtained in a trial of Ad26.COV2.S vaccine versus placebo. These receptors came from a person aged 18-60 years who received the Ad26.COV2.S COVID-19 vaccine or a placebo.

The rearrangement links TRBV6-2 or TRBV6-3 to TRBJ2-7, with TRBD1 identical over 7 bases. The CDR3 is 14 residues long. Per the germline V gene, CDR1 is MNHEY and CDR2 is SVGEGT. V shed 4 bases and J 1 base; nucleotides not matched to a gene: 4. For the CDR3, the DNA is TGTGCCAGCAGTTTGCGCAGGGGGTCCTACGAGCAGTACTTC. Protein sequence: CASSLRRGSYEQYF.

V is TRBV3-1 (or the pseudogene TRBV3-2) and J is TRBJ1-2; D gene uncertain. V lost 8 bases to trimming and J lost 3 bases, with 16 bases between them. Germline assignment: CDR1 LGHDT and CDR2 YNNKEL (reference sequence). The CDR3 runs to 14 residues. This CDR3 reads CASAWSNMDYGYTF. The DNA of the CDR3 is TGTGCCAGCGCGTGGTCGAATATGGACTATGGCTACACCTTC.

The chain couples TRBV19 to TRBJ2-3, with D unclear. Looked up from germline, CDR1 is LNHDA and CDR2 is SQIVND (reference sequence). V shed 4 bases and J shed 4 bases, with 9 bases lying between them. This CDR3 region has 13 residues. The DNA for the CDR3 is TGTGCCAGTAGTACCGGACGGTCAGATACGCAGTATTTT. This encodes CASSTGRSDTQYF. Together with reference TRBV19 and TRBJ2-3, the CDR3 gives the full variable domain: DGGITQSPKYLFRKEGQNVTLSCEQNLNHDAMYWYRQDPGQGLRLIYYSQIVNDFQKGDIAEGYSVSREKKESFPLTVTSAQKNPTAFYLCASSTGRSDTQYFGPGTRLTVL.

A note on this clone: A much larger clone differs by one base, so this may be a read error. Written as DNA, the CDR3 is TGTGCCAGCACTTCTGGTGAAGCTTTCTTT. Its protein product is CASTSGEAFF. The V call is TRBV28, the J call TRBJ1-1; no firm D call. The length of the CDR3 is 10 residues. Trimming left V 7 bases short and J 7 bases short, with 7 bases between. In germline, CDR1 is MDHEN, CDR2 SYDVKM.

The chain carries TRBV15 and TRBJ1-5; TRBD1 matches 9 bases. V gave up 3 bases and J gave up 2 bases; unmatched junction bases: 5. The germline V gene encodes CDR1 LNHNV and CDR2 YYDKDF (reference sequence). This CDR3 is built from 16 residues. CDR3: CATSRGRDRGNQPQHF. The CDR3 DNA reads TGTGCCACCAGCAGGGGCCGGGACAGGGGCAATCAGCCCCAGCATTTT.

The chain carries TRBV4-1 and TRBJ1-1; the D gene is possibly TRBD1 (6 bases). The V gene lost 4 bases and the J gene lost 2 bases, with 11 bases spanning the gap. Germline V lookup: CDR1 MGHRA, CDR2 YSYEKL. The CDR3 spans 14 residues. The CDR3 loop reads CASSPPDSNTEAFF. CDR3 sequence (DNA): TGCGCCAGCAGCCCCCCGGACAGCAACACTGAAGCTTTCTTT.

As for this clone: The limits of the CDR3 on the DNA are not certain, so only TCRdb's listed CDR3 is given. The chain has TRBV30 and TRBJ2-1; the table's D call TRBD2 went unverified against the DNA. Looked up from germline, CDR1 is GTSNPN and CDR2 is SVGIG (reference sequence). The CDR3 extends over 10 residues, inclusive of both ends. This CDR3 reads CAWGEGTLVF.

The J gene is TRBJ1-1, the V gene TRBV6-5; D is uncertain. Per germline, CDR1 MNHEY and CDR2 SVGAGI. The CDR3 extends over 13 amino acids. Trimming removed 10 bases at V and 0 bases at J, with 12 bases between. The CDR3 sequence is CATLNPMNTEAFF. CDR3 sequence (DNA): TGTGCCACCCTAAACCCTATGAACACTGAAGCTTTCTTT.

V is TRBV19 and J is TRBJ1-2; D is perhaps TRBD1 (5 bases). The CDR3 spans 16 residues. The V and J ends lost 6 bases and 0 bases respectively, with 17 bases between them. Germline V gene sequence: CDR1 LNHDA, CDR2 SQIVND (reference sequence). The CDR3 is CASSPATGTTNYGYTF. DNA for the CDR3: TGTGCCAGTAGCCCCGCTACCGGGACTACTAACTATGGCTACACCTTC.